The 8 T cell receptor beta chains below were found in one sample sequenced in a study of blood T cells in healthy people across ages. For the second PCR, which ran for roughly 6 to 12 cycles, a sample-barcoded 5' primer and a J-beta primer mix were used. MiXCR, applied by TCRdb to the 5' RACE reads, yields one record per CDR3 protein. Of roughly 720,000 distinct CDR3 sequences listed, about 55% are singletons. Specimen: blood. All receptors come from a man at least 80 years old in good health.

This clonotype was detected a few times. The CDR3 bases are TGTGCCAGCAGCCCTTTAAGTAGCGGGAGAACGTACGAGCAGTACTTC. It translates to CASSPLSSGRTYEQYF. V usage is TRBV14 and J usage is TRBJ2-7; 9 nucleotides match TRBD2. The junction had 11 bases not matched to a gene; V was cut back by 4 bases and J by 4 bases. The CDR3 runs to 16 residues. The V gene's germline CDR1 is SGHDN and CDR2 FVKESK.

This clonotype appeared a few times. V and J are TRBV6-6 and TRBJ2-1, with D possibly being TRBD2 (6 bases). V was pared by 2 bases and J by 9 bases, with 17 bases between. Germline loops: CDR1 MNHNY, CDR2 SVGAGI (reference sequence). CDR3 size: 15 residues. CDR3 in amino acids: CASSYRGLRDGEQFF. CDR3 coding DNA: TGTGCCAGCAGTTACCGGGGACTGAGAGACGGTGAGCAGTTCTTC.

V usage is TRBV5-1 and J usage is TRBJ2-6, with 8 bases matching TRBD1. This CDR3 is 16 amino acids long. The trim removed 3 bases at V and 4 bases at J, leaving 6 bases unmatched. From germline, CDR1 is SGHRS and CDR2 YFSETQ. CDR3 coding DNA: TGCGCCAGCAGCTCTCCGGACAGGGCCGGGGCCAACGTCCTGACTTTC. Translated, it gives CASSSPDRAGANVLTF.

The rearrangement uses TRBV29-1 and TRBJ1-2; a possible D gene is TRBD1 (5 bases). V lost 2 bases and J lost 7, with 14 bases in between. Germline assignment: CDR1 SQVTM and CDR2 ANQGSEA. The CDR3 runs 13 residues. CDR3 protein: CSVERGLGSGYTF. The CDR3 region has the DNA TGCAGCGTTGAACGGGGACTTGGGAGTGGCTACACCTTC.

In its sample, this clonotype was seen a few times. The chain carries TRBV12-3 or TRBV12-4 and TRBJ2-3, with a possible D match to TRBD2 (5 bases). Trimming shortened V by 6 bases and J by 14 bases, and 21 bases separated the two germline ends. This CDR3 spans 13 amino acids. CDR3 coding DNA: TGTGCCAGCAGCCAGGACTCCCACAGATACGCGTATTTT. Translating it yields CASSQDSHRYAYF.

V gene TRBV5-5 combines with J gene TRBJ2-3; perhaps TRBD2 as D (6 bases). CDR1 SGHKS and CDR2 YYEKEE come from the germline V gene (reference sequence). Deletions cut 5 bases from V and 2 bases from J, with 12 bases between. This CDR3 contains 14 residues. CDR3: CASSAEGPTDTQYF. The CDR3 nucleotides read TGTGCCAGCAGTGCGGAGGGCCCCACAGATACGCAGTATTTT.

This clonotype has a handful of counts. The rearrangement links TRBV21-1 to TRBJ2-3; TRBD2, the table's D call, lacks a check against the DNA. TRBV21-1 is a pseudogene locus. The CDR3 spans 17 residues. CDR3 DNA sequence: TGTGCCAGCTATCTTGCTGGGGAGGGCCCTCCAAACAGATACGCGTATTTT. It specifies CASYLAGEGPPNRYAYF.

The chain carries TRBV7-9 and TRBJ2-3, with 7 bases that match TRBD1. The V gene end was trimmed by 3 bases and the J gene end by 14 bases; junction bases not matched to a gene: 20. The CDR3 covers 16 residues. The germline CDR1 and CDR2 sequences are SEHNR and FQNEAQ (reference sequence). This CDR3 reads CASSFEGGLPFRDAYF. CDR3 nucleotide sequence: TGTGCCAGCAGCTTCGAAGGGGGCCTACCCTTCAGAGACGCGTATTTT.